Listed here are 5 T cell receptor beta chains from one sample, sequenced in a study of shared clonotypes between healthy human individuals. Sequencing was performed with immunoSEQ multiplex PCR; in TCRdb, only in-frame clones are kept and a portion is missing. The sample comprises about 660,000 clones, about 74% of which are singletons, and about 1.7% rests with the top ten. The sample was memory CD4+ T cells sorted from blood. Subset defined: CD45RA-negative fraction. The receptors originated from a woman in her 30s in good health.

This clone was picked up one time. The sample holds other DNA sequences that translate to the same CDR3. V usage is TRBV5-1 and J usage is TRBJ2-1; 9 nucleotides agree with TRBD2. CDR3 length equals 15 residues. V dropped 1 base and J dropped 4; count of bases not matched to a gene: 3. Germline V CDR1 and CDR2: SGHRS, YFSETQ. CDR3 nucleotides: TGCGCCAGCAGCTTGCCGGGACTAGCATACAATGAGCAGTTCTTC. The encoded protein is CASSLPGLAYNEQFF.

In the case of this clone: Other nucleotide sequences in the sample specify the same CDR3. The V gene is TRBV11-2, the J gene TRBJ1-1; maybe TRBD1 (5 bases). This CDR3 has 14 residues. V was cut by 6 bases and J by 1 base, with 12 bases left in between. CDR1 SGHAT and CDR2 FQNNGV come from the germline V gene. The CDR3 reads CASSSSDRNTEAFF. The CDR3 nucleotides are TGTGCCAGCAGTTCAAGCGACAGGAACACTGAAGCTTTCTTT.

CDR3 sequence reads: CASSFRTGETDTQYF. CDR3 in DNA: TGTGCCAGCAGCTTTAGGACAGGGGAAACCGATACGCAGTATTTT. The chain couples TRBV7-6 to TRBJ2-3; 9 positions agree with TRBD1. The CDR3 consists of 15 residues. In germline, CDR1 is SGHVS, CDR2 FNYEAQ. V lost 3 bases, J lost 6 bases, and 7 bases stayed unmatched.

The chain links TRBV6-5 to TRBJ2-7, with D perhaps matching TRBD2 (6 bases). This CDR3 is built from 14 residues. V was trimmed by 2 bases and J by 5 bases, leaving 13 bases between them. The germline CDR1 and CDR2 sequences are MNHEY and SVGAGI. The chain's CDR3 is CASSYNTAGHEQYF. In nucleotides, the CDR3 is TGTGCCAGCAGTTACAACACCGCGGGGCACGAGCAGTACTTC.

The chain couples TRBV5-1 to TRBJ1-2; D is perhaps TRBD1 (6 bases). The CDR3 has 16 residues. The V and J ends lost 3 bases and 8 bases respectively, with 23 bases between them. Germline V gives CDR1 SGHRS, CDR2 YFSETQ. The CDR3: CASSSSGRGIRRGYTF. DNA for the CDR3: TGCGCCAGCAGCTCCTCGGGCAGGGGAATACGGCGGGGCTACACCTTC.